The sequence of this T cell receptor (beta chain) was determined in a study of immune reconstitution after stem cell transplant in scleroderma listed by TCRdb under 2017. CDR1 and CDR2, per the germline V gene, are SGHVS and FNYEAQ. The CDR3 spans 12 residues, from the cysteine through the phenylalanine. The DNA shown is the 36-base CDR3, in frame from base 1. V loses 5 bases, J loses 2 bases, and the germline ends lie 6 bases apart. A remark on this clonotype: Its antigen is unknown. It has no much larger one-base neighbor in the sample; base qualities were not kept.

The method was RT-PCR. Sequenced using an Illumina MiSeq. TCRdb trimmed public reads at Q25 via fastp, called clones via MiXCR and kept in-frame beta chains. Rows matching on CDR3 protein sequence are summarized as one entry with the most common DNA and genes. This sample is represented by 3,500 to 4,000 distinct CDR3 sequences; about 6.3% of them were singletons. The top ten clonotypes cover 15% to 17% of the sample. The source of this sequence is a female donor with systemic sclerosis. Donor details come from another sample of the same person, matched by shared clones. The chain employs TRBV7-6 and TRBJ2-5, with no confidently assigned D gene. Sampling was done before or after autologous hematopoietic stem cell transplantation (not recorded which). CDR3 reads: CASSIAQETQYF. The DNA sequence reads TGTGCCAGCAGCATCGCACAAGAGACCCAGTACTTC.